The clone carrying this T cell receptor beta chain has only a few counts. The antigen remains undetermined. TCRdb re-analysed the 5' RACE reads in MiXCR, keeping a single row per CDR3 protein. This sample has about 400,000 distinct CDR3 sequences, with approximately 15% found just once. The data were taken from a study of T-cell memory formation after mild COVID-19. CDR3 length: 14 residues. Trimming at V came to 5 bases and at J to 1 base, leaving 4 bases not matched to a gene. Germline CDR1 and CDR2: KGHSH and LQKENI. Study outcomes and limitations: Specificity for SARS-CoV-2 was not confirmed among the second-wave clones peaking on day 37.

V usage is TRBV18 and J usage is TRBJ2-7; 8 bases line up with TRBD1. The sequenced material came from PBMCs or a T cell subset sorted from them (not recorded which). This receptor was taken from a man between 18 and 35 years old who had mild COVID-19 (a few samples of this study predate the infection). Cell type and time point are not known. CDR3 sequence reads: CASSVDRVSYEQYF. For the CDR3, the DNA is TGTGCCAGCTCAGTGGACAGGGTGTCCTACGAGCAGTACTTC.